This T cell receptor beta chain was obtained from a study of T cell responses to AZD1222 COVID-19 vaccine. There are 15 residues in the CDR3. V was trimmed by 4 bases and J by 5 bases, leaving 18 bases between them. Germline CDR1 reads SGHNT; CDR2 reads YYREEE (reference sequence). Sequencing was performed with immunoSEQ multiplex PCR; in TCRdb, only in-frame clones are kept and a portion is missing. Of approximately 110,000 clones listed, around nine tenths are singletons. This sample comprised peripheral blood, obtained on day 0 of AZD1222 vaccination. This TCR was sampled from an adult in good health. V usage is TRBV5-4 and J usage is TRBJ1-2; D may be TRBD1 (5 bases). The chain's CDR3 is CASSPTVLGAYGYTF. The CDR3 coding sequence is TGTGCCAGCAGCCCGACAGTCCTGGGCGCATATGGCTACACCTTC.